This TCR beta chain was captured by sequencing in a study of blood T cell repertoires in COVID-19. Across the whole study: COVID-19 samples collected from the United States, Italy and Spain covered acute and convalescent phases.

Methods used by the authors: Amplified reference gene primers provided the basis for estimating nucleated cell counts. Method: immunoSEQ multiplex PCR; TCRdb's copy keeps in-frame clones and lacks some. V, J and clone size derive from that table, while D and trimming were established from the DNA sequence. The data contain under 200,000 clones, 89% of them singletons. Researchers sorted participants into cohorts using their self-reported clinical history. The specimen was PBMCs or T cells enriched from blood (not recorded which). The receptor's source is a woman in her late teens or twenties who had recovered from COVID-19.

CDR3 protein: CASSLDRANYGYTF. In DNA, the CDR3 is TGTGCCAGCAGCTTGGACAGGGCCAACTATGGCTACACCTTC. This chain links TRBV5-4 with TRBJ1-2, with D perhaps matching TRBD1 (6 bases). V was shortened by 0 bases and J by 2 bases, with 8 bases between the two germline ends. This CDR3 region has 14 residues. Germline V gene sequence: CDR1 SGHNT, CDR2 YYREEE (reference sequence).